One and the same sample provided the 15 T cell receptor beta chains below, sequenced in a study of CD8+CD57+ T cells in acquired aplastic anemia. Researchers used genomic DNA as the template to profile TCR beta VDJ and CDR3. TCRdb used MiXCR to reprocess the reads, holding one entry per CDR3 protein. The sample lists 160,000 or so distinct CDR3 sequences; around half were seen once. Patients chosen for sequencing had shown CD8+CD57+ cell expansion by flow cytometry. Material for sequencing was sorted CD4+, CD8+, or CD8+CD57+ T cells (not recorded which) from PBMCs. The receptors come from a human donor with aplastic anemia.

The V and J genes are TRBV10-2 and TRBJ1-1; unclear D gene. V was pared by 10 bases and J by 1 base, with 10 bases between. Germline loops: CDR1 WSHSY, CDR2 SAAADI. The CDR3 is 12 residues long. The CDR3 loop is CATFKGNTEAFF. CDR3 DNA sequence: TGCGCCACCTTCAAAGGGAACACTGAAGCTTTCTTT.

The V gene is TRBV20-1, the J gene TRBJ1-2; D possibly corresponds to TRBD1 (5 bases). V lost 5 bases and J lost 2, with 21 bases in between. Germline CDR1 reads DFQATT; CDR2 reads SNEGSKA (reference sequence). This CDR3 is 16 amino acids long. Here the CDR3 DNA reads TGCAGTGCTGGAGCTGGGGGGGACGGGAAGAACTATGGCTACACCTTC. It codes for CSAGAGGDGKNYGYTF.

This clonotype was seen ten or more times. CDR3 sequence reads: CASSYQIGLDREETQYF. For the CDR3, the DNA is TGTGCCAGCAGTTACCAAATCGGCCTTGACAGGGAGGAGACCCAGTACTTC. The chain joins TRBV6-2 or TRBV6-3 to TRBJ2-5; 7 bases are a match to TRBD1. The CDR3 has 17 amino acids. V gave up 2 bases and J gave up 5 bases; unmatched junction bases: 14. Looked up from germline, CDR1 is MNHEY and CDR2 is SVGEGT.

Note on this clonotype: One end of the junction does not line up with germline, which may come from a read error. The rearrangement joins TRBV12-3 or TRBV12-4 to TRBJ2-7; D is ambiguous. There are 11 residues in the CDR3. The DNA for the CDR3 is TGTGACAGCAGTTTTTCCTACGGGCAGTACTTC. As protein: CDSSFSYGQYF.

In its sample, this clonotype was seen many times. The gene calls are TRBV7-9 and TRBJ2-2; D tentatively fits TRBD1 or TRBD2 (6 bases each). V was cut by 5 bases and J by 0 bases, with 13 bases left in between. The CDR3 has 16 residues. Germline CDR1 SEHNR, CDR2 FQNEAQ (reference sequence). The CDR3 bases are TGTGCCAGCAGCCAGGGGAGGACAGCGAACACCGGGGAGCTGTTTTTT. This encodes CASSQGRTANTGELFF.

J is TRBJ2-5 and V is TRBV20-1; D not certain. Germline V gene sequence: CDR1 DFQATT, CDR2 SNEGSKA (reference sequence). The V end lost 1 base, the J end lost 4 bases, and 4 bases lay between the germline ends. CDR3 length equals 11 residues. The DNA for the CDR3 is TGCAGTGCTAGAGCTGGAGAGACCCAGTACTTC. Translating it yields CSARAGETQYF.

This clonotype was seen at least ten times. The rearrangement uses TRBV27 and TRBJ1-1; TRBD1 is a possible D gene (5 bases). Trimming pared 5 bases from V and 4 bases from J, leaving 11 bases between. CDR1 and CDR2 (germline): MNHEY, SMNVEV (reference sequence). The CDR3 is 13 residues long. The CDR3 is CASSRYGGTEAFF. The CDR3 DNA follows: TGTGCCAGCAGTCGGTACGGGGGCACTGAAGCTTTCTTT.

This clonotype has at least ten counts. The chain is built from TRBV5-1 and TRBJ1-2, with 7 bases that match TRBD1. This CDR3 region has 16 residues. J gave up 1 base and V 4 bases, and 10 bases lay outside the gene matches. Germline loops: CDR1 SGHRS, CDR2 YFSETQ. CDR3 sequence: CASSPGQAAFNYGYTF. The CDR3, as DNA: TGCGCCAGCAGCCCAGGACAGGCCGCTTTTAACTATGGCTACACCTTC.

The table lists this clonotype with a few counts. The J gene is TRBJ2-3, the V gene TRBV5-1; TRBD2 matches at 13 bases. The germline CDR1 and CDR2 sequences are SGHRS and YFSETQ. CDR3 length: 17 residues. V dropped 0 bases and J dropped 3; count of bases not matched to a gene: 4. In DNA, the CDR3 is TGCGCCAGCAGCTTGGCGACTAGCGGGGGGCCGACAGATACGCAGTATTTT. Translation: CASSLATSGGPTDTQYF.

The V and J genes are TRBV20-1 and TRBJ1-6, with D uncertain. The CDR3 runs to 13 residues. The germline V gene encodes CDR1 DFQATT and CDR2 SNEGSKA (reference sequence). Trimming removed 5 bases from V and 7 bases from J, with 12 bases in between. CDR3 in DNA: TGCAGTGCTCTCCTGACTGGGAATTCACCCCTCCACTTT. Its translation: CSALLTGNSPLHF.

This clonotype was detected many times. This sequence joins TRBV5-5 and TRBJ2-7, with TRBD2 matching over 13 bases. The CDR3 consists of 16 residues. Germline-derived CDR1 and CDR2 are SGHKS and YYEKEE (reference sequence). With 1 base clipped from V and 6 bases from J, the junction kept 7 bases outside the gene matches. CDR3 amino acids: CASSLLLAGGIGEQYV. For the CDR3, the DNA is TGTGCCAGCAGCTTGTTACTAGCGGGGGGGATCGGCGAGCAGTACGTC.

This clonotype was recorded at least ten times. The chain carries TRBV20-1 and TRBJ2-2, with D perhaps given as TRBD1 or TRBD2 (5 bases each). V was clipped by 2 bases and J by 5 bases, with 6 bases between them. There are 12 residues in the CDR3. CDR1 and CDR2 (germline): DFQATT, SNEGSKA (reference sequence). This CDR3 is CSARWGTGELFF. CDR3 in DNA: TGCAGTGCTAGATGGGGGACCGGGGAGCTGTTTTTT.

This clonotype was found many times. This sequence joins TRBV20-1 and TRBJ1-6; D is ambiguous. The CDR3 totals 13 residues. V lost 6 bases and J lost 7, with 13 bases in between. CDR1 is DFQATT and CDR2 is SNEGSKA in the germline V gene (reference sequence). CDR3 nucleotide sequence: TGCAGTGCCCTTGAAAGCACCAATTCACCCCTCCACTTT. This translates into CSALESTNSPLHF.

This clonotype was seen repeatedly, ten times or more. The chain uses TRBV5-6 and TRBJ1-1; D is unclear. The germline V gene has CDR1 SGHDT and CDR2 YYEEEE. This CDR3 is 13 amino acids long. V gave up 2 bases and J gave up 1 base, with 6 bases separating them. As DNA, the CDR3 is TGTGCCAGCAGCTTCGTACAGAACACTGAAGCTTTCTTT. It encodes CASSFVQNTEAFF. The full variable domain, completed using reference TRBV5-6 and TRBJ1-1, is DAGVTQSPTHLIKTRGQQVTLRCSPKSGHDTVSWYQQALGQGPQFIFQYYEEEERQRGNFPDRFSGHQFPNYSSELNVNALLLGDSALYLCASSFVQNTEAFFGQGTRLTVV.

CDR3 sequence: CASSLGNPASYEQYF. CDR3 nucleotide sequence: TGTGCCAGCAGCTTAGGGAACCCCGCATCATACGAGCAGTACTTC. The rearrangement links TRBV6-1 to TRBJ2-7, with D unclear. Per the germline V gene, CDR1 is MNHNS and CDR2 is SASEGT. V gave up 6 bases and J gave up 4 bases, with 19 bases separating them. The CDR3 spans 15 residues.